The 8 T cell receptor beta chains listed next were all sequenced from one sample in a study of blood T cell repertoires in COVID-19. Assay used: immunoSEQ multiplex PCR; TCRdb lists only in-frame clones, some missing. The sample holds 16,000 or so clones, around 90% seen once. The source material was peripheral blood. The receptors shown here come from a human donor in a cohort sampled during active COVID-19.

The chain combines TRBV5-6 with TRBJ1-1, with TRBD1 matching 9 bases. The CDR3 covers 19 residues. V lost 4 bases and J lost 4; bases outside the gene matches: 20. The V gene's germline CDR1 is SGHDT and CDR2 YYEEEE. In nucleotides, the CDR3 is TGTGCCAGCAGCAGGATTGACGGGACAGGGCTCCCACGGGGCACTGAAGCTTTCTTT. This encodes CASSRIDGTGLPRGTEAFF. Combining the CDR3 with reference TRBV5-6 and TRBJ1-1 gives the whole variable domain DAGVTQSPTHLIKTRGQQVTLRCSPKSGHDTVSWYQQALGQGPQFIFQYYEEEERQRGNFPDRFSGHQFPNYSSELNVNALLLGDSALYLCASSRIDGTGLPRGTEAFFGQGTRLTVV.

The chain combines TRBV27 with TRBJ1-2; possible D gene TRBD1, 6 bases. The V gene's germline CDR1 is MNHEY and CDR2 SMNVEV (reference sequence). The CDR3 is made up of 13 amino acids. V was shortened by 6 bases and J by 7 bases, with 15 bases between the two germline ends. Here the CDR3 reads CASRQTGEPGYTF. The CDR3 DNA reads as TGTGCCAGCAGGCAGACAGGAGAGCCTGGCTACACCTTC.

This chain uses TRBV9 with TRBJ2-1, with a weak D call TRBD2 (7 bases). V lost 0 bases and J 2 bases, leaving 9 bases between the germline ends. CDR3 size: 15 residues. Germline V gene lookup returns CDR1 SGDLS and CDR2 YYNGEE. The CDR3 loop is CASSVGGGAYNEQFF. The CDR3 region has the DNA TGTGCCAGCAGCGTAGGAGGGGGGGCCTACAATGAGCAGTTCTTC.

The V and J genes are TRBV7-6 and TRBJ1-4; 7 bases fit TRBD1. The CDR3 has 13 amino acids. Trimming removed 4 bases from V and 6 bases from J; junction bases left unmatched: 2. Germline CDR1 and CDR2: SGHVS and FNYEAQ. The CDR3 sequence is CASSWTGDEKLFF. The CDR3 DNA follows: TGTGCCAGCAGCTGGACAGGTGATGAAAAACTGTTTTTT.

The CDR3 DNA reads TGTGCCAGCAGCTTCCGGGACAGGGGGGTTGGGACCCAGTACTTC. This translates into CASSFRDRGVGTQYF. The V gene is TRBV5-6, the J gene TRBJ2-5, with 11 bases aligning to TRBD1. Per germline, CDR1 SGHDT and CDR2 YYEEEE. This CDR3 contains 15 residues. J gave up 7 bases and V 2 bases, and 7 bases lay outside the gene matches.

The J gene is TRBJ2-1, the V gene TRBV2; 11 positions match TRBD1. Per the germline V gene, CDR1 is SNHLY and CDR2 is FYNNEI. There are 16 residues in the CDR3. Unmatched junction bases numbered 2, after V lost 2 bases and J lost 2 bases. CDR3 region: CASSEWTGGAYNEQFF. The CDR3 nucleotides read TGTGCCAGCAGTGAATGGACAGGGGGCGCCTACAATGAGCAGTTCTTC.

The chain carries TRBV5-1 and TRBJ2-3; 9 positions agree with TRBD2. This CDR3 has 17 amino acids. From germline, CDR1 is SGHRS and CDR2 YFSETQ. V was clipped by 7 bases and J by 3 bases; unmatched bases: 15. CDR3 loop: CASRKARAGGGTDTQYF. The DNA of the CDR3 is TGCGCCAGCCGCAAGGCCCGAGCGGGGGGCGGGACAGATACGCAGTATTTT.

The CDR3 is CASSPGTGNEKLFF. In DNA form, the CDR3 reads TGTGCCAGCAGTCCCGGGACAGGGAATGAAAAACTGTTTTTT. This chain links TRBV2 with TRBJ1-4; 9 nucleotides line up with TRBD1. The CDR3 length is 14 residues. The germline V gene encodes CDR1 SNHLY and CDR2 FYNNEI. V shed 5 bases, J shed 5 bases, and the junction held 3 bases outside the gene matches.